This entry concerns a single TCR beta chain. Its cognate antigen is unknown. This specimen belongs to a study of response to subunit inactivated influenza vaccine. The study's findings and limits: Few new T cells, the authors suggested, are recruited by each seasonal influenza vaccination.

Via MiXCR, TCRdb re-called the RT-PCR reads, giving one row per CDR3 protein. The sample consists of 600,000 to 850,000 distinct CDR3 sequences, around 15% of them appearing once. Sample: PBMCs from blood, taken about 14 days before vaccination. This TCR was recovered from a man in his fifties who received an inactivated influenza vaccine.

In nucleotides, the CDR3 is TGCAGTGCTGGCCTCGGGACTAGCAGAGCAGATACGCAGTATTTT. It codes for CSAGLGTSRADTQYF. The V and J genes are TRBV20-1 and TRBJ2-3; 9 positions agree with TRBD2. The trim removed 5 bases at V and 4 bases at J, leaving 10 bases unmatched. The CDR3 sequence is 15 residues long. CDR1 is DFQATT and CDR2 is SNEGSKA in the germline V gene (reference sequence).